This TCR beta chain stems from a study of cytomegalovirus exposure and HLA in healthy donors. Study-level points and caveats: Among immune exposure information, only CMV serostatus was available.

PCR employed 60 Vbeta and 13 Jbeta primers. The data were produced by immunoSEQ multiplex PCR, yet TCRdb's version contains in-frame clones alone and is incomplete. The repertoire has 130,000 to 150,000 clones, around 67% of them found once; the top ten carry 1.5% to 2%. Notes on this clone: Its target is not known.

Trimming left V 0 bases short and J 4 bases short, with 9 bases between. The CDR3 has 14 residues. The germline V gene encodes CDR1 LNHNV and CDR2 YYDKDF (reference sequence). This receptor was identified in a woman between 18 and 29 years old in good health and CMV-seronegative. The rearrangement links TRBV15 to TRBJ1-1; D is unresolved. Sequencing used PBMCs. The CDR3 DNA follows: TGTGCCACCAGCAGAGATTCAGGTGGCACTGAAGCTTTCTTT. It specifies CATSRDSGGTEAFF.